The 25 T cell receptor beta chains below come from one sample, sequenced in a study of beta chain features in type 1 diabetes. Points from the study as a whole: Shortening that was moderate but significant affected the TCRB CDR3s of Type 1 diabetes patients in all four CD4+ subsets.

Reverse transcription of all isolated RNA meant that expressed TCRB transcripts were sequenced. TCRdb's table, derived via immunoSEQ multiplex PCR, lists solely in-frame clones and lacks some. The sample carries 500,000 to 650,000 clones, 12% recorded once. No antigen is known for these receptors. Sequencing was performed on naive CD4+ T cells from blood. Source of these receptors: a man aged 30 to 39 with type 1 diabetes.

The chain employs TRBV30 and TRBJ2-1; 7 bases match TRBD1. The V and J ends lost 4 bases and 8 bases, in that order; junction bases with no gene match: 2. The germline V gene has CDR1 GTSNPN and CDR2 SVGIG (reference sequence). The CDR3 is 11 residues long. The CDR3 bases are TGTGCCTGGACGAGGGGGCATGAGCAGTTCTTC. This gives the protein CAWTRGHEQFF.

The genes are TRBV29-1 and TRBJ1-1; D call uncertain. The CDR3 spans 13 residues. The germline CDR1 and CDR2 sequences are SQVTM and ANQGSEA. The V end lost 0 bases, the J end lost 3 bases, and 8 bases lay between the germline ends. The CDR3, as DNA: TGCAGCGTTGAAGAGGCGGAGTACACTGAAGCTTTCTTT. Translating it yields CSVEEAEYTEAFF.

This chain connects TRBV7-8 to TRBJ2-5; 7 bases line up with TRBD2. The CDR3 is 13 amino acids. Looked up from germline, CDR1 is SGHVS and CDR2 is FQNEAQ. The junction had 1 base not matched to a gene; V was cut back by 1 base and J by 5 bases. For the CDR3, the DNA is TGTGCCAGCAGCTTAGGGCGGGGGGAGACCCAGTACTTC. As protein: CASSLGRGETQYF.

The chain couples TRBV2 to TRBJ2-7; a possible D gene is TRBD1 (5 bases). Trimming removed 8 bases from V and 5 bases from J, with 13 bases in between. Germline values: CDR1 SNHLY, CDR2 FYNNEI. The CDR3 runs 12 residues. CDR3 coding DNA: TGTGCCAGCCGCAGGGAAAGTCACGAGCAGTACTTC. It codes for CASRRESHEQYF.

This sequence joins TRBV9 and TRBJ2-5; 10 bases match TRBD2. CDR1 and CDR2 from the germline V gene are SGDLS and YYNGEE. The ends lost 3 bases at V and 4 bases at J; junction bases unmatched: 6. The CDR3 length is 15 residues. DNA of the CDR3: TGTGCCAGCAGCGGTAGCGGGGGGTACCTAGAGACCCAGTACTTC. This gives the protein CASSGSGGYLETQYF.

This clone was seen only a few times. Other DNA sequences in the sample encode the same CDR3. DNA for the CDR3: TGTGCCAGCTCACCAACCGGGAACAATGAGCAGTTCTTC. Amino acid sequence: CASSPTGNNEQFF. V usage is TRBV18 and J usage is TRBJ2-1; tentatively, D is TRBD2 (5 bases). The CDR3 loop spans 13 amino acids. Between the trimmed V and J ends, which lost 2 bases and 5 bases, there was a span of 7 bases. The V gene's germline CDR1 is KGHSH and CDR2 LQKENI.

This chain uses TRBV7-9 with TRBJ2-5; TRBD1 matches at 10 bases. Losses at the gene ends were 3 bases for V and 4 bases for J; bases not matched to a gene: 2. This CDR3 has 14 amino acids. Germline V gene data show CDR1 as SEHNR and CDR2 as FQNEAQ (reference sequence). This CDR3 reads CASSFGTGVETQYF. The CDR3 DNA reads TGTGCCAGCAGCTTCGGGACAGGGGTAGAGACCCAGTACTTC. Full variable domain (outside the CDR3, taken from reference TRBV7-9 and TRBJ2-5): DTGVSQNPRHKITKRGQNVTFRCDPISEHNRLYWYRQTLGQGPEFLTYFQNEAQLEKSRLLSDRFSAERPKGSFSTLEIQRTEQGDSAMYLCASSFGTGVETQYFGPGTRLLVL.

The chain recombines TRBV7-2 with TRBJ2-7, with 11 bases that match TRBD2. CDR3 length equals 16 residues. Germline V gene data show CDR1 as SGHTA and CDR2 as FQGNSA. V was pared by 5 bases and J by 4 bases, with 10 bases of the junction left unmatched. CDR3 amino acids: CASSPPGTSGLYEQYF. The CDR3, as DNA: TGTGCCAGCAGCCCGCCCGGGACTAGCGGCCTTTACGAGCAGTACTTC.

This clone appeared a few times. The chain couples TRBV21-1 to TRBJ1-5. TRBV21-1 is classified as a pseudogene. CDR3 length: 12 residues. The CDR3 sequence is CASIPPDQPQHF. The CDR3 nucleotides read TGTGCCAGCATCCCTCCCGATCAGCCCCAGCATTTT.

The rearrangement joins TRBV5-4 to TRBJ2-5; 9 bases are a match to TRBD1. The CDR3 loop spans 15 amino acids. V gave up 3 bases and J gave up 5 bases; unmatched junction bases: 8. Germline V gene sequence: CDR1 SGHNT, CDR2 YYREEE (reference sequence). CDR3 in amino acids: CASSSRTGAVETQYF. CDR3 bases: TGTGCCAGCAGCTCACGGACAGGGGCGGTGGAGACCCAGTACTTC.

This clone turned up a few times. The same CDR3 can be traced to other DNA sequences in this sample. The chain carries TRBV20-1 and TRBJ2-1, with D possibly TRBD2 on 5 matching bases. Germline CDR1 DFQATT, CDR2 SNEGSKA (reference sequence). The CDR3 loop spans 10 amino acids. V was trimmed by 3 bases and J by 8 bases, leaving 5 bases between them. The CDR3 DNA reads TGCAGTGCTAGGAGGGATGAGCAGTTCTTC. It specifies CSARRDEQFF.

This clone was detected a few times. This chain connects TRBV2 to TRBJ1-5; D is unresolved. V dropped 3 bases and J dropped 7 bases, with 10 bases sitting between them. The CDR3 is made up of 13 amino acids. From germline, CDR1 is SNHLY and CDR2 FYNNEI. CDR3 coding DNA: TGTGCCAGCAGTGATGGGTGGAGGCAGCCCCAGCATTTT. Its protein product is CASSDGWRQPQHF.

This clone was picked up a small number of times. This rearrangement joins TRBV7-9 to TRBJ1-2; no definite D call. V was trimmed by 9 bases and J by 8 bases, leaving 19 bases between them. Germline lookup yields CDR1 SEHNR and CDR2 FQNEAQ (reference sequence). This CDR3 is 13 amino acids long. CDR3 sequence reads: CASHLFGIGGYTF. CDR3 nucleotides: TGTGCCAGTCACCTTTTTGGAATCGGCGGCTACACCTTC.

This clone was counted between two and nine times. The chain joins TRBV18 to TRBJ2-7, with 7 bases identical to TRBD2. CDR1 and CDR2 (germline): KGHSH, LQKENI. The CDR3 has 15 amino acids. Trimming at V came to 3 bases and at J to 1 base, leaving 6 bases not matched to a gene. DNA of the CDR3: TGTGCCAGCTCACCTCTGAGCGGGGAATCCTACGAGCAGTACTTC. Translating it yields CASSPLSGESYEQYF.

In this sample, this clone turned up a few times. The V call is TRBV6-1, the J call TRBJ2-1; tentatively, D is TRBD2 (5 bases). Trimming removed 3 bases at V and 5 bases at J, with 11 bases between. Germline CDR1 and CDR2: MNHNS and SASEGT. CDR3 length: 14 residues. The CDR3 region is CASSDGGADNEQFF. The CDR3 DNA is TGTGCCAGCAGTGACGGAGGAGCGGACAATGAGCAGTTCTTC.

This rearrangement joins TRBV4-3 to TRBJ1-6; the D gene is possibly TRBD1 (5 bases). V lost 0 bases and J lost 8, with 11 bases in between. The CDR3 consists of 15 residues. Germline CDR1 is LGHNA and CDR2 is YSLEER. The CDR3 DNA sequence: TGCGCCAGCAGCCAAGAGGAGGGACGTCATTCACCCCTCCACTTT. As protein: CASSQEEGRHSPLHF.

Concerning this clone itself: The same CDR3 is also encoded by other DNA sequences in this sample. This chain links TRBV7-2 with TRBJ1-6, with unresolved D. With 6 bases removed from V and 14 bases from J, the gap between germline ends came to 20 bases. Looked up from germline, CDR1 is SGHTA and CDR2 is FQGNSA. This CDR3 region has 14 residues. The DNA for the CDR3 is TGTGCCAGCAGGCCCGACGGACCAATTCGATCCCTCCACTTT. Amino acid sequence: CASRPDGPIRSLHF.

CDR3 nucleotides: TGTGCCAGCGGTTCAAGCTCGACTAGGTCGGTCGAGACCCAGTACTTC. This codes for CASGSSSTRSVETQYF. The rearrangement links TRBV9 to TRBJ2-7, with D perhaps TRBD2 (6 bases). Near its end, the DNA agrees better with TRBJ2-5, so the J call may be wrong. The germline V gene encodes CDR1 SGDLS and CDR2 YYNGEE. This CDR3 has 16 amino acids.

This clone has just a few counts. The genes are TRBV19 and TRBJ2-7; TRBD1 matches 8 bases. The CDR3 has 15 residues. Germline V gene lookup returns CDR1 LNHDA and CDR2 SQIVND (reference sequence). With 2 bases clipped from V and 7 bases from J, the junction kept 10 bases outside the gene matches. CDR3 in DNA: TGTGCCAGTAGTATACGCGACCGGACAGGGCGGGAGCAGTACTTC. Its translation is CASSIRDRTGREQYF. The entire variable domain, with the rest obtained from reference TRBV19 and TRBJ2-7, is as follows: DGGITQSPKYLFRKEGQNVTLSCEQNLNHDAMYWYRQDPGQGLRLIYYSQIVNDFQKGDIAEGYSVSREKKESFPLTVTSAQKNPTAFYLCASSIRDRTGREQYFGPGTRLTVT.

The genes are TRBV5-1 and TRBJ2-3; D not resolved. V gave up 2 bases and J gave up 2 bases, with 12 bases separating them. Germline CDR1 SGHRS, CDR2 YFSETQ. The CDR3 sequence is 15 residues long. CDR3 DNA: TGCGCCAGCAGCTTAGGAGCAAAAAACACAGATACGCAGTATTTT. Its protein is CASSLGAKNTDTQYF.

Written as DNA, the CDR3 is TGTGCCAGCAGTTTTATGTCTACTAATTCACCCCTCCACTTT. This translates into CASSFMSTNSPLHF. The genes are TRBV27 and TRBJ1-6; D gene ambiguous. Germline V CDR1 and CDR2: MNHEY, SMNVEV (reference sequence). Trimming pared 3 bases from V and 6 bases from J, leaving 9 bases between. This CDR3 has 14 amino acids.

The chain combines TRBV7-9 with TRBJ2-3; 13 positions agree with TRBD2. Losses at the gene ends were 5 bases for V and 1 base for J; bases not matched to a gene: 9. The CDR3 contains 18 residues. CDR1 and CDR2 from the germline V gene are SEHNR and FQNEAQ (reference sequence). CDR3: CASSQGLAGRGGTDTQYF. For the CDR3, the DNA is TGTGCCAGCAGCCAGGGACTAGCGGGGAGAGGGGGCACAGATACGCAGTATTTT.

This clone was seen a few times. CDR3 nucleotide sequence: TGCGCCAGCAGCCAAGAGTTCCCAACCACCTACGAGCAGTACTTC. Amino acid sequence: CASSQEFPTTYEQYF. The rearrangement links TRBV4-3 to TRBJ2-7, with D hard to call. Germline V CDR1 and CDR2: LGHNA, YSLEER. The ends were cut back, 0 bases at V and 2 bases at J, with 11 bases in the middle. This CDR3 has 15 amino acids.

The V gene is TRBV7-3, the J gene TRBJ2-1, with 13 bases lining up with TRBD2. This CDR3 spans 16 amino acids. Germline V gene lookup returns CDR1 SGHTA and CDR2 FQGTGA. Trimming at V came to 1 base and at J to 12 bases, leaving 9 bases not matched to a gene. CDR3 amino acids: CASSLMGLAGKTLQFF. For the CDR3, the DNA is TGTGCCAGCAGCTTAATGGGACTAGCGGGGAAAACCTTGCAGTTCTTC. The full variable domain, rest sourced from reference TRBV7-3 and TRBJ2-1, is GAGVSQTPSNKVTEKGKYVELRCDPISGHTALYWYRQSLGQGPEFLIYFQGTGAADDSGLPNDRFFAVRPEGSVSTLKIQRTERGDSAVYLCASSLMGLAGKTLQFFGPGTRLTVL.

This clone was counted between two and nine times. The V gene is TRBV28, the J gene TRBJ2-7; D possibly corresponds to TRBD1 (5 bases). CDR1 is MDHEN and CDR2 is SYDVKM in the germline V gene. The CDR3 has 11 residues. V was cut by 5 bases and J by 4 bases, with 6 bases left in between. CDR3 sequence reads: CASSHRYEQYF. CDR3 nucleotide sequence: TGTGCCAGCAGTCACAGGTACGAGCAGTACTTC.